The next 11 T cell receptor beta chains were all read from a single sample in a study of shared clonotypes between healthy human individuals. TCRdb's table, derived via immunoSEQ multiplex PCR, lists solely in-frame clones and lacks some. Among fewer than 2.5 million clones listed, approximately 93% were seen once. The sequencing input was naive CD4+ T cells from PBMCs. Subset here: CD45RA+ positively selected. Receptors were obtained from a man between 18 and 35 years old in good health. Some clones in this sample may be carry-over from other donors' samples.

V usage is TRBV28 and J usage is TRBJ1-2, with 8 bases identical to TRBD1. V lost 6 bases, J lost 3 bases, and 3 bases stayed unmatched. The CDR3 extends over 13 amino acids. Germline V gene sequence: CDR1 MDHEN, CDR2 SYDVKM. CDR3 in amino acids: CASRQQGDYGYTF. The CDR3 DNA is TGTGCCAGCAGACAACAGGGGGACTATGGCTACACCTTC.

The rearrangement joins TRBV4-1 to TRBJ1-4; tentatively, D is TRBD1 (6 bases). Germline V lookup: CDR1 MGHRA, CDR2 YSYEKL. Trimming left V 4 bases short and J 0 bases short, with 9 bases between. CDR3 size: 15 residues. This CDR3 reads CASSRTAATNEKLFF. The CDR3, as DNA: TGCGCCAGCAGCCGGACAGCTGCAACTAATGAAAAACTGTTTTTT.

As regards this clone: The sample has other DNA sequences that encode this CDR3 too. The V and J genes are TRBV28 and TRBJ2-7; 7 bases are a match to TRBD1. Germline-derived CDR1 and CDR2 are MDHEN and SYDVKM. V was pared by 5 bases and J by 1 base, with 5 bases of the junction left unmatched. There are 14 residues in the CDR3. The CDR3: CASSPGGSSYEQYF. The DNA of the CDR3 is TGTGCCAGCAGTCCAGGGGGAAGTTCCTACGAGCAGTACTTC.

The chain uses TRBV21-1 and TRBJ2-2. TRBV21-1 is a pseudogene. This CDR3 is 13 amino acids long. CDR3 region: CASSKEGSGELFF. The CDR3 bases are TGTGCCAGCAGCAAAGAAGGGTCCGGGGAGCTGTTTTTT.

This sequence joins TRBV28 and TRBJ1-1, with D unclear. CDR1 is MDHEN and CDR2 is SYDVKM in the germline V gene. This CDR3 contains 13 residues. Trimming removed 8 bases from V and 6 bases from J, with 16 bases in between. CDR3 nucleotide sequence: TGTGCCAGCTCCCCCCCAGCCCGGGCTGAAGCTTTCTTT. Protein product: CASSPPARAEAFF.

Concerning this clone: Within the sample, other DNA sequences also encode this same CDR3. The chain uses TRBV5-1 and TRBJ1-5; 10 bases align to TRBD1. This CDR3 region has 15 residues. Germline V gene lookup returns CDR1 SGHRS and CDR2 YFSETQ. The trim removed 4 bases at V and 4 bases at J, leaving 5 bases unmatched. The chain's CDR3 is CASSPGTGDNQPQHF. DNA of the CDR3: TGCGCCAGCAGCCCCGGGACAGGGGATAATCAGCCCCAGCATTTT.

With regard to this clone: The same CDR3 also results from other DNA sequences found in this sample. The rearrangement joins TRBV5-4 to TRBJ1-1, with 7 bases lining up with TRBD1. The V and J ends lost 4 bases and 1 base, in that order; junction bases with no gene match: 4. CDR1 and CDR2 from the germline V gene are SGHNT and YYREEE (reference sequence). The CDR3 length is 14 residues. The CDR3 spells CASSPRTGNTEAFF. The CDR3 nucleotides read TGTGCCAGCAGCCCACGGACAGGGAACACTGAAGCTTTCTTT.

The chain uses TRBV4-1 and TRBJ1-3, with D possibly being TRBD1 (5 bases). Trimming shortened V by 2 bases and J by 8 bases, and 13 bases separated the two germline ends. Germline-derived CDR1 and CDR2 are MGHRA and YSYEKL. The CDR3 extends over 14 amino acids. The CDR3 loop is CASSQPLGVDTIYF. The CDR3 DNA is TGCGCCAGCAGCCAACCCCTAGGGGTGGACACCATATATTTT.

As regards this clone: Other DNA sequences in the sample encode the same CDR3. This rearrangement joins TRBV5-1 to TRBJ2-7; TRBD2 matches 10 bases. V shed 3 bases, J shed 3 bases, and the junction held 3 bases outside the gene matches. Germline lookup yields CDR1 SGHRS and CDR2 YFSETQ. This CDR3 has 14 amino acids. The CDR3 sequence is CASSSVAGGYEQYF. The CDR3 DNA reads as TGCGCCAGCAGCTCAGTAGCGGGAGGCTACGAGCAGTACTTC.

The V call is TRBV6-4, the J call TRBJ2-1, with 9 bases fitting TRBD2. Germline loops: CDR1 MRHNA, CDR2 SNTAGT. The CDR3 covers 15 residues. V lost 5 bases and J lost 2; bases outside the gene matches: 4. The CDR3 protein is CASSLAGATYNEQFF. The CDR3 DNA is TGTGCCAGCAGTTTAGCGGGAGCAACCTACAATGAGCAGTTCTTC.

The J gene is TRBJ2-1, the V gene TRBV11-2, with 14 bases identical to TRBD2. CDR1 is SGHAT, CDR2 FQNNGV, per germline. This CDR3 has 17 residues. The J segment lost 5 bases and the V segment lost 5 bases, leaving 8 bases of the junction unmatched. The CDR3 protein is CASSPWTSGRRNNEQFF. The CDR3 coding sequence is TGTGCCAGCAGCCCGTGGACTAGCGGGAGGAGGAACAATGAGCAGTTCTTC.